The 23 T cell receptor beta chains in this list originate from one sample, sequenced in a study of chemoradiotherapy in HPV16-positive cancers. Libraries were prepared by immunoSEQ multiplex PCR; TCRdb keeps only in-frame clonotypes and omits some of them. The sample shows tens of thousands of clones, around four fifths of them seen only once. The sequences come from blood, collected from a patient who underwent chemoradiotherapy. The receptors here all came from a human donor with HPV-associated anogenital cancer.

A single count supports this clone. The chain links TRBV28 to TRBJ1-5; 10 positions match TRBD1. This CDR3 has 20 residues. Germline values: CDR1 MDHEN, CDR2 SYDVKM. Unmatched junction bases numbered 11, after V lost 0 bases and J lost 0 bases. This chain's CDR3 is CASSLWKTGGPRGSNQPQHF. For the CDR3, the DNA is TGTGCCAGCAGTTTATGGAAGACAGGGGGCCCAAGGGGTAGCAATCAGCCCCAGCATTTT.

V is TRBV14 and J is TRBJ1-1, with 8 positions matching TRBD1. This CDR3 contains 15 residues. Germline assignment: CDR1 SGHDN and CDR2 FVKESK. The trim removed 4 bases at V and 0 bases at J, leaving 4 bases unmatched. The CDR3 loop is CASSRYRGMNTEAFF. In nucleotides, the CDR3 is TGTGCCAGCAGCCGGTACAGGGGGATGAACACTGAAGCTTTCTTT.

The CDR3 loop reads CSVQDGNNRLGYTF. In nucleotides, the CDR3 is TGCAGCGTTCAGGACGGTAATAATCGGTTGGGCTACACCTTC. The gene calls are TRBV29-1 and TRBJ1-2; the D is unclear. Germline lookup yields CDR1 SQVTM and CDR2 ANQGSEA. The CDR3 is made up of 14 amino acids. Between the trimmed V and J ends, which lost 5 bases and 8 bases, there was a span of 21 bases.

The chain couples TRBV4-1 to TRBJ1-1; the D gene is possibly TRBD1 (5 bases). The CDR3 sequence is 14 residues long. Germline V lookup: CDR1 MGHRA, CDR2 YSYEKL. V was shortened by 8 bases and J by 5 bases, with 18 bases between the two germline ends. The CDR3 DNA reads as TGCGCCAGCCGAGGACCTCTCAAGGGGACTGAAGCTTTCTTT. Translated, it gives CASRGPLKGTEAFF.

This chain uses TRBV9 with TRBJ1-3, with 7 bases lining up with TRBD1. Germline values: CDR1 SGDLS, CDR2 YYNGEE. The CDR3 length is 14 residues. The V segment lost 4 bases and the J segment 2 bases; nucleotides outside the gene matches: 3. CDR3 in DNA: TGTGCCAGCAGCTCCGGGACAGCTGGAAACACCATATATTTT. Translation: CASSSGTAGNTIYF.

This chain uses TRBV5-1 with TRBJ1-6, with D uncertain. CDR1 is SGHRS and CDR2 is YFSETQ in the germline V gene. V was trimmed by 0 bases and J by 7 bases, leaving 11 bases between them. There are 15 residues in the CDR3. CDR3 region: CASSLGRQNNSPLHF. CDR3 DNA sequence: TGCGCCAGCAGCTTGGGCAGACAAAACAATTCACCCCTCCACTTT.

This clone was picked up a small number of times. The chain employs TRBV6-5 and TRBJ1-1, with D hard to call. The CDR3 extends over 11 amino acids. From germline, CDR1 is MNHEY and CDR2 SVGAGI. The V and J ends lost 10 bases and 4 bases respectively, with 10 bases between them. The CDR3 sequence is CATTTPTEAFF. The CDR3 bases are TGTGCCACGACCACTCCCACTGAAGCTTTCTTT.

The rearrangement links TRBV15 to TRBJ2-4; no clear D gene. V gave up 5 bases and J gave up 1 base, with 18 bases separating them. Germline CDR1 LNHNV, CDR2 YYDKDF (reference sequence). This CDR3 is built from 17 residues. For the CDR3, the DNA is TGTGCCACCAGCTACCCGCCCCAGATTGCGGCCAAAAACATTCAGTACTTC. Encoded protein: CATSYPPQIAAKNIQYF.

The rearrangement uses TRBV5-1 and TRBJ1-2; 10 nucleotides match TRBD1. The CDR3 has 17 amino acids. The V gene end was trimmed by 5 bases and the J gene end by 2 bases; junction bases not matched to a gene: 12. Germline lookup yields CDR1 SGHRS and CDR2 YFSETQ. The CDR3 DNA follows: TGCGCCAGCAGTCCGTTCTCTCCGGGACAGGGGAACTATGGCTACACCTTC. Amino acid sequence: CASSPFSPGQGNYGYTF.

This sequence joins TRBV7-8 and TRBJ2-6, with TRBD1 matching 11 bases. The J segment lost 1 base and the V segment lost 2 bases, leaving 4 bases of the junction unmatched. The CDR3 contains 18 residues. The germline CDR1 and CDR2 sequences are SGHVS and FQNEAQ. The DNA of the CDR3 is TGTGCCAGCAGCTTACCCCGGGACAGGGGGTCTGGGGCCAACGTCCTGACTTTC. Encoded protein: CASSLPRDRGSGANVLTF. The full variable domain, in which reference TRBV7-8 and TRBJ2-6 provide the parts outside the CDR3, is GAGVSQSPRYKVAKRGQDVALRCDPISGHVSLFWYQQALGQGPEFLTYFQNEAQLDKSGLPSDRFFAERPEGSVSTLKIQRTQQEDSAVYLCASSLPRDRGSGANVLTFGAGSRLTVL.

The rearrangement uses TRBV5-1 and TRBJ1-1; D is undetermined. Germline V CDR1 and CDR2: SGHRS, YFSETQ. The CDR3 runs to 14 residues. Trimming stripped 1 base from V and 3 bases from J, with 10 bases between. The chain's CDR3 is CASSLTGMDTEAFF. CDR3 DNA: TGCGCCAGCAGCTTGACCGGGATGGACACTGAAGCTTTCTTT.

The J gene is TRBJ2-7, the V gene TRBV5-1; D not resolved. Germline assignment: CDR1 SGHRS and CDR2 YFSETQ. This CDR3 spans 14 amino acids. Trimming pared 2 bases from V and 7 bases from J, leaving 16 bases between. The CDR3 sequence is CASSLDVKIGEQYF. CDR3 in DNA: TGCGCCAGCAGCTTAGACGTCAAGATAGGGGAGCAGTACTTC.

The V gene is TRBV29-1, the J gene TRBJ1-2; no firm D call. Trimming took 6 bases from V and 8 from J, leaving 7 bases between them. This CDR3 region has 9 residues. CDR1 and CDR2 from the germline V gene are SQVTM and ANQGSEA. The CDR3 spells CSVPEGYTF. CDR3 nucleotide sequence: TGCAGCGTCCCGGAGGGCTACACCTTC.

The chain has TRBV21-1 and TRBJ1-6; TRBD1, the table's D call, was not compared with the DNA. TRBV21-1 is described as a pseudogene. The CDR3 sequence is 19 residues long. The CDR3 coding sequence is TGTGCCAGCAGCACAACCAGGGGGCCAGGGAGCTCCTATAATTCACCCCTCCACTTT. Protein: CASSTTRGPGSSYNSPLHF.

As for this clone: The junction shows a germline mismatch at one end, possibly a read error. V and J are TRBV18 and TRBJ2-3; the D gene is possibly TRBD1 (6 bases). The germline V gene encodes CDR1 KGHSH and CDR2 LQKENI. The CDR3 contains 12 residues. The CDR3 sequence: CASSTGGRGVNF. The CDR3 region has the DNA TGTGCCAGCTCTACTGGGGGCCGGGGAGTGAATTTT.

This chain connects TRBV11-3 to TRBJ1-5; tentative D call: TRBD1 (6 bases). This CDR3 has 18 residues. V was trimmed by 2 bases and J by 0 bases, leaving 17 bases between them. The germline gives CDR1 SGHNT, CDR2 YENEEA. The CDR3 loop reads CASSLPRTAFYSNQPQHF. CDR3 nucleotide sequence: TGTGCCAGCAGCTTACCCCGGACAGCTTTTTATAGCAATCAGCCCCAGCATTTT. Full variable domain (remainder filled in from reference TRBV11-3 and TRBJ1-5): EAGVVQSPRYKIIEKKQPVAFWCNPISGHNTLYWYLQNLGQGPELLIRYENEEAVDDSQLPKDRFSAERLKGVDSTLKIQPAELGDSAVYLCASSLPRTAFYSNQPQHFGDGTRLSIL.

This sequence joins TRBV19 and TRBJ1-2, with unresolved D. The CDR3 spans 12 residues. V was pared by 6 bases and J by 3 bases, with 8 bases between. From germline, CDR1 is LNHDA and CDR2 SQIVND (reference sequence). The CDR3 nucleotides read TGTGCCAGTAGCGTCAGGTACTATGGCTACACCTTC. This encodes CASSVRYYGYTF.

The sample holds a few counts of this clone. J is TRBJ1-6 and V is TRBV25-1, with D unclear. Trimming took off 5 bases at V and 7 bases at J, with 9 bases between the two ends. The CDR3 runs 13 residues. Germline values: CDR1 MGHDK, CDR2 SYGVNS. CDR3 in DNA: TGTGCCAGCAGTACTGCCGGAAATTCACCCCTCCACTTT. This sequence encodes CASSTAGNSPLHF.

This chain joins TRBV14 and TRBJ2-1; 12 nucleotides line up with TRBD2. Trimming cost V 3 bases and J 3 bases; bases outside gene matches: 9. Germline CDR1 SGHDN, CDR2 FVKESK. This CDR3 comprises 18 residues. The CDR3 region has the DNA TGTGCCAGCAGCCAGGAGGGGATACTAGCGGGGGGCTACAATGAGCAGTTCTTC. It specifies CASSQEGILAGGYNEQFF.

Only one count was recorded for this clone. The gene calls are TRBV4-1 and TRBJ2-7; 11 bases agree with TRBD1. CDR1 is MGHRA and CDR2 is YSYEKL in the germline V gene. With 0 bases clipped from V and 7 bases from J, the junction kept 14 bases outside the gene matches. The CDR3 spans 18 residues. This CDR3 is CASSQEWRPGQGGTEQYF. The CDR3, as DNA: TGCGCCAGCAGCCAAGAGTGGAGGCCGGGACAGGGGGGTACTGAGCAGTACTTC.

The genes are TRBV7-9 and TRBJ1-2; D unresolved. This CDR3 region has 13 residues. Per germline, CDR1 SEHNR and CDR2 FQNEAQ (reference sequence). Trimming shortened V by 1 base and J by 5 bases, and 8 bases separated the two germline ends. The CDR3 spells CASSLGTAYGYTF. In DNA form, the CDR3 reads TGTGCCAGCAGCTTAGGGACGGCATATGGCTACACCTTC.

This clone is deemed medium-sized (0.01 to 0.1%). The chain couples TRBV7-9 to TRBJ2-7; D gene ambiguous. Looked up from germline, CDR1 is SEHNR and CDR2 is FQNEAQ (reference sequence). CDR3 length equals 14 residues. V lost 1 base and J lost 6, with 13 bases in between. The CDR3 spells CASSLGTRAFEQYF. For the CDR3, the DNA is TGTGCCAGCAGCTTAGGGACCCGGGCCTTCGAGCAGTACTTC.

Only a few counts were recorded for this clone. The V and J genes are TRBV28 and TRBJ1-2, with TRBD1 matching 11 bases. In germline, CDR1 is MDHEN, CDR2 SYDVKM. Trimming took 5 bases from V and 7 from J; bases not matched to a gene: 9. The CDR3 runs to 15 residues. DNA of the CDR3: TGTGCCAGCAGTCTAGCAGGACAGGGGGCAAGTGGCTACACCTTC. Translated: CASSLAGQGASGYTF.